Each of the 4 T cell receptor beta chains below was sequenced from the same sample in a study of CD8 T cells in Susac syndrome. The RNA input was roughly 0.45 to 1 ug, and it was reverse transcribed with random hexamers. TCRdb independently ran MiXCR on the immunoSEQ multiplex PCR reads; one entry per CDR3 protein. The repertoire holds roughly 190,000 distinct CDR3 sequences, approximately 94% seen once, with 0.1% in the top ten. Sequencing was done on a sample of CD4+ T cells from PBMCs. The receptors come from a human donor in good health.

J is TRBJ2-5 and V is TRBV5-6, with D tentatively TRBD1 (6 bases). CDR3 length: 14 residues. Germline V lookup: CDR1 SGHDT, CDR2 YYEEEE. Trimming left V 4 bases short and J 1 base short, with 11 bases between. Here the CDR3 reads CASSGVDSQETQYF. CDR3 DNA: TGTGCCAGCAGCGGGGTGGACAGCCAAGAGACCCAGTACTTC. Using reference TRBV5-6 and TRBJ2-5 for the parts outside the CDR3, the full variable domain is DAGVTQSPTHLIKTRGQQVTLRCSPKSGHDTVSWYQQALGQGPQFIFQYYEEEERQRGNFPDRFSGHQFPNYSSELNVNALLLGDSALYLCASSGVDSQETQYFGPGTRLLVL.

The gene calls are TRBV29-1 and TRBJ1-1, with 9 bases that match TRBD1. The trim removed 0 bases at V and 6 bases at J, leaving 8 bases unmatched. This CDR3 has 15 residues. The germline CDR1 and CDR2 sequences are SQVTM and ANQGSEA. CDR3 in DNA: TGCAGCGTTGAAGAACAGGGGGCCCCAAACGCTGAAGCTTTCTTT. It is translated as CSVEEQGAPNAEAFF.

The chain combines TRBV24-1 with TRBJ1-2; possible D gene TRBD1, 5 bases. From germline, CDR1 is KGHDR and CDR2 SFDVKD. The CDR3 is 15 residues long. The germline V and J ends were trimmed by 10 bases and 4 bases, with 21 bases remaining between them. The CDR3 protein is CATRDPRSGCYGYTF. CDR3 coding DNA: TGTGCCACGAGGGACCCACGGAGTGGGTGCTATGGCTACACCTTC.

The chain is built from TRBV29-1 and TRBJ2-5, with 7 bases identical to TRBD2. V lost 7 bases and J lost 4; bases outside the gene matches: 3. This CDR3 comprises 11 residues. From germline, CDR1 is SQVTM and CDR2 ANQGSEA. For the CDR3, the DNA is TGCAGCGGCGGGAGTAGAGAGACCCAGTACTTC. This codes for CSGGSRETQYF.